The 12 T cell receptor beta chains below all came from one sample that was sequenced in a study of beta chain features in type 1 diabetes. Overall study results and limits: Within each of all four CD4+ subsets, Type 1 diabetes patients had TCRB CDR3s that were moderately but significantly shorter.

No antigen has been assigned to these receptors. Reverse transcribing all isolated RNA meant expressed TCRB transcripts were sequenced. Measured with immunoSEQ multiplex PCR; TCRdb has only the in-frame clones, and not every one. Among 400,000 or so clones listed, around 9.6% were seen once. The source material was central memory CD4+ T cells from blood. These receptors came from a man younger than 40 with type 1 diabetes.

This clone was counted only a few times. The gene calls are TRBV5-1 and TRBJ2-5; D perhaps matches TRBD2 (5 bases). Trimming removed 5 bases at V and 2 bases at J, with 13 bases between. Per the germline V gene, CDR1 is SGHRS and CDR2 is YFSETQ. This CDR3 region has 14 residues. As DNA, the CDR3 is TGCGCCAGCAGGAGTACGTCGGGACAAGAGACCCAGTACTTC. It translates to CASRSTSGQETQYF.

V is TRBV6-5 and J is TRBJ1-5; D gene unclear. V was pared by 5 bases and J by 0 bases, with 11 bases between. The CDR3 totals 15 residues. Germline V lookup: CDR1 MNHEY, CDR2 SVGAGI. CDR3 residues: CASSNGGYSNQPQHF. The CDR3 DNA reads TGTGCCAGCAGTAACGGAGGCTATAGCAATCAGCCCCAGCATTTT.

This clone has only one observation. Other DNA sequences in this sample translate to the same CDR3. The chain has TRBV6-5 and TRBJ2-7; D might be TRBD1 (5 bases). The CDR3 is 15 amino acids. Germline V gives CDR1 MNHEY, CDR2 SVGAGI. The ends were cut back, 0 bases at V and 1 base at J, with 10 bases in the middle. The CDR3: CASSYSSRGSYEQYF. The CDR3, as DNA: TGTGCCAGCAGTTACTCTAGTAGGGGATCCTACGAGCAGTACTTC.

V is TRBV10-3 and J is TRBJ1-1; 7 bases map to TRBD1. Looked up from germline, CDR1 is ENHRY and CDR2 is SYGVKD. Trimming cost V 5 bases and J 0 bases; bases outside gene matches: 3. This CDR3 contains 14 residues. For the CDR3, the DNA is TGTGCCATCAGTTCAGGGGGTATGAACACTGAAGCTTTCTTT. Its translation: CAISSGGMNTEAFF.

The chain couples TRBV6-6 to TRBJ1-3; D is undetermined. The V gene lost 7 bases and the J gene lost 0 bases, with 10 bases spanning the gap. The CDR3 has 14 residues. The germline V gene encodes CDR1 MNHNY and CDR2 SVGAGI (reference sequence). CDR3 amino acids: CASKQQTSGNTIYF. CDR3 nucleotides: TGTGCCAGCAAGCAACAGACCTCTGGAAACACCATATATTTT.

V is TRBV13 and J is TRBJ1-1; 9 nucleotides align to TRBD1. This CDR3 is 14 amino acids long. The ends lost 6 bases at V and 3 bases at J; junction bases unmatched: 5. Germline CDR1 and CDR2: PRHDT and FYEKMQ (reference sequence). CDR3 amino acids: CASRNRGQYTEAFF. CDR3 sequence (DNA): TGTGCCAGCAGGAACAGGGGGCAATACACTGAAGCTTTCTTT.

This clone appeared a few times. The same CDR3 also results from other DNA sequences found in this sample. The V gene is TRBV5-5, the J gene TRBJ2-6; tentative D call: TRBD2 (5 bases). This CDR3 has 15 residues. In germline, CDR1 is SGHKS, CDR2 YYEKEE (reference sequence). V dropped 2 bases and J dropped 0 bases, with 6 bases sitting between them. The CDR3 DNA follows: TGTGCCAGCAGCTTAGAGGGCTCTGGGGCCAACGTCCTGACTTTC. Residues: CASSLEGSGANVLTF.

The rearrangement uses TRBV7-9 and TRBJ2-7; D not resolved. Germline values: CDR1 SEHNR, CDR2 FQNEAQ (reference sequence). The V gene lost 1 base and the J gene lost 1 base, with 8 bases spanning the gap. There are 14 residues in the CDR3. Here the CDR3 DNA reads TGTGCCAGCAGCTTAGAAGAGTTGTCCTACGAGCAGTACTTC. Amino acid sequence: CASSLEELSYEQYF.

This clone showed up just a few times. This sequence joins TRBV11-3 and TRBJ2-5; D is perhaps TRBD1 or TRBD2 (5 bases each). This CDR3 is built from 14 residues. The V end was cut by 1 base, the J end by 5 bases, with 11 bases between. The V gene's germline CDR1 is SGHNT and CDR2 YENEEA. CDR3 sequence (DNA): TGTGCCAGCAGCTTAGTTCCAGGGACGGAGACCCAGTACTTC. Translation: CASSLVPGTETQYF.

This clone was seen a few times. J is TRBJ1-5 and V is TRBV7-2, with 7 nucleotides matching TRBD1. Germline CDR1 is SGHTA and CDR2 is FQGNSA. This CDR3 is 15 amino acids long. Trimming at V came to 1 base and at J to 6 bases, leaving 6 bases not matched to a gene. The CDR3 DNA reads as TGTGCCAGCAGCTTAGTGGGACAGTTGGGTCAGCCCCAGCATTTT. This translates into CASSLVGQLGQPQHF. Variable domain in full (rest from reference TRBV7-2 and TRBJ1-5): GAGVSQSPSNKVTEKGKDVELRCDPISGHTALYWYRQSLGQGLEFLIYFQGNSAPDKSGLPSDRFSAERTGGSVSTLTIQRTQQEDSAVYLCASSLVGQLGQPQHFGDGTRLSIL.

This clone was seen only a few times. The CDR3 nucleotides read TGTGCCAGCAGCTTGGGGGGCTCTGGGGCCAACGTCCTGACTTTC. It translates to CASSLGGSGANVLTF. The V call is TRBV6-1, the J call TRBJ2-6; D is perhaps TRBD2 (6 bases). The CDR3 loop spans 15 amino acids. V dropped 6 bases and J dropped 0 bases, with 9 bases sitting between them. CDR1 MNHNS and CDR2 SASEGT come from the germline V gene.

This clone has just a few counts. The chain uses TRBV5-4 and TRBJ2-7; D not resolved. Germline V gives CDR1 SGHNT, CDR2 YYREEE (reference sequence). V was cut by 3 bases and J by 1 base, with 17 bases left in between. The length of the CDR3 is 16 residues. The CDR3 loop reads CASSSLRDGGSYEQYF. The CDR3 DNA reads TGTGCCAGCAGCTCGCTCCGTGACGGTGGATCCTACGAGCAGTACTTC.